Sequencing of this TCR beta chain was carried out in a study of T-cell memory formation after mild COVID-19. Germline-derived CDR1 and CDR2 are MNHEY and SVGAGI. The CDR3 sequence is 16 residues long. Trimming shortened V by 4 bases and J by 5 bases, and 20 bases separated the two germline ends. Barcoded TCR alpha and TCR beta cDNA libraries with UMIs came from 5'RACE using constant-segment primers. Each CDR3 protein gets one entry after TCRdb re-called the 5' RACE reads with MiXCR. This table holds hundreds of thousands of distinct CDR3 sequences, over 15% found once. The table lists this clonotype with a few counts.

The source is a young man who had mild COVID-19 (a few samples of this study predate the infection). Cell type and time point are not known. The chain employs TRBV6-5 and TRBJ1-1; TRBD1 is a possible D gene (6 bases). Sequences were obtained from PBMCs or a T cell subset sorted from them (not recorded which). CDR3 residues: CASSSPRQGLGTEAFF. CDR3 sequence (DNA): TGTGCCAGCAGTTCCCCTAGGCAGGGGCTGGGGACTGAAGCTTTCTTT.